This TCR beta chain was identified in a study of T cell changes during pregnancy in multiple sclerosis. Using immunoSEQ multiplex PCR, the repertoire was profiled, and TCRdb retains in-frame clones only, with some absent. Seen here are roughly 54,000 clones, approximately 92% observed once, and the top ten hold approximately 0.6%. CDR3 size: 14 residues. With V trimmed by 7 bases and J by 8 bases, 11 bases remained unmatched. Germline V gives CDR1 LNHDA, CDR2 SQIVND (reference sequence). This specimen was CD4+ T cells from peripheral blood mononuclear cells, taken after pregnancy. The receptor comes from a female donor with multiple sclerosis, enrolled in a pregnancy study. The gene calls are TRBV19 and TRBJ1-2; the match to TRBD1 covers 9 bases. The CDR3 nucleotides read TGTGCCAGTACTATCGGGACAGGGAATGAAGGCTACACCTTC. Encoded protein: CASTIGTGNEGYTF. Variable domain in full (rest from reference TRBV19 and TRBJ1-2): DGGITQSPKYLFRKEGQNVTLSCEQNLNHDAMYWYRQDPGQGLRLIYYSQIVNDFQKGDIAEGYSVSREKKESFPLTVTSAQKNPTAFYLCASTIGTGNEGYTFGSGTRLTVV.